These 11 T cell receptor beta chains originate from one sample sequenced in a study of long-term antiretroviral therapy in people with HIV. The authors ran the immunoSEQ assay, v3.0, at survey level. Libraries were prepared by immunoSEQ multiplex PCR; TCRdb keeps only in-frame clonotypes and omits some of them. The data show 29,000 or so clones, with 93% seen just once and approximately 6.8% held by the top ten. Sample: unsorted PBMCs, taken 6.5 years after starting antiretroviral therapy. Receptors originate from a woman aged 40 to 50 with HIV.

V gene TRBV5-1 combines with J gene TRBJ2-3, with 11 bases lining up with TRBD2. V trimming: 4 bases; J trimming: 2 bases; junction bases outside the gene matches: 3. The length of the CDR3 is 15 residues. Germline assignment: CDR1 SGHRS and CDR2 YFSETQ. CDR3 sequence: CASSPTSGATDTQYF. The CDR3 coding sequence is TGCGCCAGCAGCCCGACTAGCGGGGCCACAGATACGCAGTATTTT.

J is TRBJ2-5 and V is TRBV19, with unresolved D. Trimming left V 2 bases short and J 4 bases short, with 8 bases between. CDR1 LNHDA and CDR2 SQIVND come from the germline V gene (reference sequence). The CDR3 has 13 amino acids. This chain's CDR3 is CASSISLGETQYF. The CDR3 coding sequence is TGTGCCAGTAGTATATCCCTCGGAGAGACCCAGTACTTC.

As DNA, the CDR3 is TGTGCCAGCAGCCCAGACAGGGCAGCTTACTACGAGCAGTACTTC. Residues: CASSPDRAAYYEQYF. The chain couples TRBV9 to TRBJ2-7, with TRBD1 matching over 7 bases. Germline trimming cut 4 bases from V and 3 bases from J; bases unmatched to any gene: 10. This CDR3 contains 15 residues. Germline lookup yields CDR1 SGDLS and CDR2 YYNGEE.

The chain uses TRBV7-2 and TRBJ1-6; 12 nucleotides agree with TRBD1. In germline, CDR1 is SGHTA, CDR2 FQGNSA. CDR3 length: 19 residues. The V gene end was trimmed by 5 bases and the J gene end by 0 bases; junction bases not matched to a gene: 8. The CDR3 reads CASSHPGQGASSYNSPLHF. The CDR3 coding sequence is TGTGCCAGCAGCCACCCGGGACAGGGGGCGAGCTCCTATAATTCACCCCTCCACTTT.

As for this clone: A junction end diverges from the germline sequence, so it may reflect a read error. This chain links TRBV4-1 with TRBJ2-7; D perhaps matches TRBD1 (5 bases). CDR3 size: 12 residues. CDR1 is MGHRA and CDR2 is YSYEKL in the germline V gene. CDR3 DNA sequence: TGCGCCAGCAGCCAAGAGAAGGGGAAAGCAAGCTTC. Its protein product is CASSQEKGKASF.

The chain recombines TRBV12-2 with TRBJ2-3. TRBV12-2 represents a pseudogene. The CDR3 spans 14 residues. DNA for the CDR3: TGTGCAAGTCGCTCGATCAACCTCGCAGATACGCAGTATTTT. Residues: CASRSINLADTQYF.

The rearrangement uses TRBV7-2 and TRBJ2-1; D possibly corresponds to TRBD1 (6 bases). V lost 4 bases to trimming and J lost 7 bases, with 17 bases between them. Germline lookup yields CDR1 SGHTA and CDR2 FQGNSA. CDR3 length equals 15 residues. CDR3 protein: CASSSQGALLNEQFF. CDR3 bases: TGTGCCAGCAGCTCACAGGGAGCTCTGTTGAATGAGCAGTTCTTC. Looking up the rest from reference TRBV7-2 and TRBJ2-1 gives the full variable domain: GAGVSQSPSNKVTEKGKDVELRCDPISGHTALYWYRQSLGQGLEFLIYFQGNSAPDKSGLPSDRFSAERTGGSVSTLTIQRTQQEDSAVYLCASSSQGALLNEQFFGPGTRLTVL.

The V call is TRBV30, the J call TRBJ2-7; 12 nucleotides line up with TRBD1. The CDR3 totals 19 residues. CDR1 is GTSNPN and CDR2 is SVGIG in the germline V gene (reference sequence). V dropped 3 bases and J dropped 0; count of bases not matched to a gene: 15. Here the CDR3 DNA reads TGTGCCTGGAGCGGAGTTCATAGGGACAGGGGGCCCAGCTCCTACGAGCAGTACTTC. Protein: CAWSGVHRDRGPSSYEQYF.

This clone was found once. The V and J genes are TRBV2 and TRBJ2-3; TRBD1 matches 7 bases. This CDR3 is 14 amino acids long. The V gene's germline CDR1 is SNHLY and CDR2 FYNNEI. Trimming took 6 bases from V and 0 from J; bases not matched to a gene: 3. The CDR3 loop is CASSQGVSTDTQYF. In DNA form, the CDR3 reads TGTGCCAGCAGCCAGGGGGTGAGCACAGATACGCAGTATTTT. The full variable domain, its missing parts supplied by reference TRBV2 and TRBJ2-3, is EPEVTQTPSHQVTQMGQEVILRCVPISNHLYFYWYRQILGQKVEFLVSFYNNEISEKSEIFDDQFSVERPDGSNFTLKIRSTKLEDSAMYFCASSQGVSTDTQYFGPGTRLTVL.

The chain joins TRBV6-4 to TRBJ1-3, with D unclear. This CDR3 is built from 16 residues. Trimming pared 7 bases from V and 0 bases from J, leaving 16 bases between. Germline CDR1 MRHNA, CDR2 SNTAGT. The CDR3 here is CASTPKDSSSGNTIYF. As DNA, the CDR3 is TGTGCCAGCACCCCTAAGGACTCTAGCTCTGGAAACACCATATATTTT.

The J gene is TRBJ2-3, the V gene TRBV6-5; 7 bases are shared with TRBD1. The length of the CDR3 is 14 residues. V trimming: 9 bases; J trimming: 0 bases; junction bases outside the gene matches: 6. Germline-derived CDR1 and CDR2 are MNHEY and SVGAGI. DNA for the CDR3: TGTGCCAGTGCCGGGACAGCTAGCACAGATACGCAGTATTTT. It is translated as CASAGTASTDTQYF.